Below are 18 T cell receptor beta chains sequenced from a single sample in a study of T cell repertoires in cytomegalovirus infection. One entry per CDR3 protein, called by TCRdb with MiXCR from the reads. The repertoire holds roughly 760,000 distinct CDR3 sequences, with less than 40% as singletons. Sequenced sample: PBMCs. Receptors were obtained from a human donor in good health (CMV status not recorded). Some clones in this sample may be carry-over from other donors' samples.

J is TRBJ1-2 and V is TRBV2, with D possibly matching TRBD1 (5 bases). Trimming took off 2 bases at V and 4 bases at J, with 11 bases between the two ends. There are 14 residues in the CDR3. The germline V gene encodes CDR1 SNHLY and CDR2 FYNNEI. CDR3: CASSENGAGYGYTF. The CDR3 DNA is TGTGCCAGCAGTGAAAATGGGGCCGGCTATGGCTACACCTTC.

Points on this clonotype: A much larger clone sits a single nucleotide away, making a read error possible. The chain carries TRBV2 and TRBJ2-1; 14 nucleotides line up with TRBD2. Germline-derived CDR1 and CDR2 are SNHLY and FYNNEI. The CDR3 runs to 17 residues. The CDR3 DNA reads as TGTGCCAGCAGCTATTCGGGACTAGCGGGGGTCTACAATGACCAGTTCTTC. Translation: CASSYSGLAGVYNDQFF.

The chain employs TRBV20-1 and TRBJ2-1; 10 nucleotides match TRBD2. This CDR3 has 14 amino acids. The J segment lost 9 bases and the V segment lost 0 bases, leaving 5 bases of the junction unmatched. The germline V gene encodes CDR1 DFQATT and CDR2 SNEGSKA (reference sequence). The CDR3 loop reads CSARDLRTSGEQFF. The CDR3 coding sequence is TGCAGTGCTAGAGATTTGAGGACTAGCGGTGAGCAGTTCTTC.

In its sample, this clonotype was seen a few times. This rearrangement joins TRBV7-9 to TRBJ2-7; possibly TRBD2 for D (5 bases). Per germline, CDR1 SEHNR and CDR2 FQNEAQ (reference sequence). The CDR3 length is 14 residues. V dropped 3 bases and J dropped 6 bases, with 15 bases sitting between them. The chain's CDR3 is CASSFYGNPAEQYF. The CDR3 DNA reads TGTGCCAGCAGCTTCTACGGGAATCCCGCCGAGCAGTACTTC. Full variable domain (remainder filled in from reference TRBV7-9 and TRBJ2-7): DTGVSQNPRHKITKRGQNVTFRCDPISEHNRLYWYRQTLGQGPEFLTYFQNEAQLEKSRLLSDRFSAERPKGSFSTLEIQRTEQGDSAMYLCASSFYGNPAEQYFGPGTRLTVT.

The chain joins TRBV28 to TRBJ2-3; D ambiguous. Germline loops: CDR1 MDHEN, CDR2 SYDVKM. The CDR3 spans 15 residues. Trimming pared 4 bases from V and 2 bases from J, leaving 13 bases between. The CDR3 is CASSWVNRNTDTQYF. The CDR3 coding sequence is TGTGCCAGCAGTTGGGTCAACCGAAACACAGATACGCAGTATTTT.

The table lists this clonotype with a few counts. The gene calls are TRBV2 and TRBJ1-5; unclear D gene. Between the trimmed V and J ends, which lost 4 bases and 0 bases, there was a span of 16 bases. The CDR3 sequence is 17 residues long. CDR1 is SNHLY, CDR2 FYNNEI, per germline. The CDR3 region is CASSVLGIGYSNQPQHF. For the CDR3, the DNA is TGTGCCAGCAGTGTACTCGGGATAGGTTATAGCAATCAGCCCCAGCATTTT.

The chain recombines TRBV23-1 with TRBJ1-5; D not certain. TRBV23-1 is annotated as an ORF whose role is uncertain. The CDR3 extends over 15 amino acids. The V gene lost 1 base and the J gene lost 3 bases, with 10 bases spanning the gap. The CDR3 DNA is TGCGCCAGCAGTCAATTTCCGGAAAACAATCAGCCCCAGCATTTT. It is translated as CASSQFPENNQPQHF.

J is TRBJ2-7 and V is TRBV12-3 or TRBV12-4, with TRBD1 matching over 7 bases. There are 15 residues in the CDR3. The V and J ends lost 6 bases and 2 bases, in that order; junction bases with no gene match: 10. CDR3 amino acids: CASSRKTGSTYEQYF. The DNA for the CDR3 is TGTGCCAGCAGCCGGAAGACAGGGTCTACCTACGAGCAGTACTTC.

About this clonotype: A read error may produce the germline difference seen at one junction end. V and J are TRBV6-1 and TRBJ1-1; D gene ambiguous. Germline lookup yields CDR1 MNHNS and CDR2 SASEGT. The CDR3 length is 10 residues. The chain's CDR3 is CASSERDPTF. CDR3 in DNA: TGTGCCAGCAGTGAAAGGGATCCTACTTTC.

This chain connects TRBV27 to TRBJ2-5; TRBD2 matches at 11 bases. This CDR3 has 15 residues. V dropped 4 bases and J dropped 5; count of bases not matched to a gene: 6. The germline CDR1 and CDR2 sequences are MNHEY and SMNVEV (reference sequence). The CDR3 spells CASSWLAGGIETQYF. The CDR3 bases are TGTGCCAGCAGTTGGCTAGCGGGGGGAATCGAGACCCAGTACTTC.

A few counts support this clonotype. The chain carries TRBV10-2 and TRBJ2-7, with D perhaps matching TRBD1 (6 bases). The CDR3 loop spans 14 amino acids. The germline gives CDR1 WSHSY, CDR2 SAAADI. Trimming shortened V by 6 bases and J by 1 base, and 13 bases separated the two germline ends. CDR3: CASSHTGQSYEQYF. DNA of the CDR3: TGCGCCAGCAGCCACACGGGACAATCCTACGAGCAGTACTTC.

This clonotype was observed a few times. The CDR3 reads CASSSTPGHRITEAFF. The CDR3 region has the DNA TGTGCCAGCAGCTCAACCCCGGGACACCGCATCACTGAAGCTTTCTTT. The rearrangement uses TRBV7-8 and TRBJ1-1, with D possibly being TRBD1 (6 bases). Germline V gene sequence: CDR1 SGHVS, CDR2 FQNEAQ. V lost 4 bases and J lost 4, with 19 bases in between. There are 16 residues in the CDR3.

The DNA of the CDR3 is TGTGCCAGCAGTCAGACCTTCCTCGGGACGGAACTCCTCCATTTT. Amino acids: CASSQTFLGTELLHF. This rearrangement joins TRBV12-3 or TRBV12-4 to TRBJ1-5; perhaps TRBD1 as D (5 bases). This CDR3 has 15 residues. The germline V and J ends were trimmed by 5 bases and 16 bases, with 27 bases remaining between them.

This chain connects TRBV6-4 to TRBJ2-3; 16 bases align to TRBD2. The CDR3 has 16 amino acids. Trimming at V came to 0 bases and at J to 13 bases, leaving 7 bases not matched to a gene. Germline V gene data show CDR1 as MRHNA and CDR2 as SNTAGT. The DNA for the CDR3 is TGTGCCAGCAGTGACTCGGGGACTAGCGGGGGGGGCCCCGAGTATTTT. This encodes CASSDSGTSGGGPEYF.

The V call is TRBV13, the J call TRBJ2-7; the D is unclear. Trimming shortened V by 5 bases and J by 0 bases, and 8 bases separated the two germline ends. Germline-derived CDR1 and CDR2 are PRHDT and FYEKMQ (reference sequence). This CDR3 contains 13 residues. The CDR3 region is CASSRDFSYEQYF. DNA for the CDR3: TGTGCCAGCAGCCGAGACTTCTCCTACGAGCAGTACTTC.

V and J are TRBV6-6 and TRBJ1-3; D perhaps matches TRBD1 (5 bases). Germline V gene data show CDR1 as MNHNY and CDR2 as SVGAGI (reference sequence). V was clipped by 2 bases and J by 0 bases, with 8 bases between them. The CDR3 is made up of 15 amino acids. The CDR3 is CASSYGGASGNTIYF. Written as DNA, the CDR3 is TGTGCCAGCAGTTACGGAGGGGCCTCTGGAAACACCATATATTTT.

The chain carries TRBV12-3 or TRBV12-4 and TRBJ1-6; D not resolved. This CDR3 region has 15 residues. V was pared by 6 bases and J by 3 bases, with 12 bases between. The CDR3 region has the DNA TGTGCCAGCAGCCTAGCCGGCAACTATAATTCACCCCTCCACTTT. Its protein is CASSLAGNYNSPLHF.

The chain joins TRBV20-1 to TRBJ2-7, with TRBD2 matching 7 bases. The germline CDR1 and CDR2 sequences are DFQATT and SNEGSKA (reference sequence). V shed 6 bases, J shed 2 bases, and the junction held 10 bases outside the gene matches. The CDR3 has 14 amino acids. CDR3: CSASTSAQPYEQYF. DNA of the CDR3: TGCAGTGCGTCTACTAGCGCCCAGCCCTACGAGCAGTACTTC.